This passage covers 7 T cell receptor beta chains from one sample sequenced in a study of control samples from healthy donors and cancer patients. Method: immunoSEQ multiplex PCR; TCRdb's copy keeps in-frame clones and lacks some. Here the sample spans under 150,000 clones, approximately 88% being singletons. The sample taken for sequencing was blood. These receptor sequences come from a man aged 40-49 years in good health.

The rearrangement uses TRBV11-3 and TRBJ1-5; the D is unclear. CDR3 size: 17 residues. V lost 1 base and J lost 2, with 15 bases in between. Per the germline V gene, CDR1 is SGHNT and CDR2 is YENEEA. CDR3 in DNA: TGTGCCAGCAGCTTAGTGCCCGGGATGGAGCGCAATCAGCCCCAGCATTTT. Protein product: CASSLVPGMERNQPQHF. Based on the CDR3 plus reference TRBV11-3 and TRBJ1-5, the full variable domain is EAGVVQSPRYKIIEKKQPVAFWCNPISGHNTLYWYLQNLGQGPELLIRYENEEAVDDSQLPKDRFSAERLKGVDSTLKIQPAELGDSAVYLCASSLVPGMERNQPQHFGDGTRLSIL.

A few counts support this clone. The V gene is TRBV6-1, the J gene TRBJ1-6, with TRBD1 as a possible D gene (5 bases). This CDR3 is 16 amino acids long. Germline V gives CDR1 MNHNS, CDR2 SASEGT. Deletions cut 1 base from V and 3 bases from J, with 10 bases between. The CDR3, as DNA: TGTGCCAGCAGTGAAGGGCCAGGGCTCTATAATTCACCCCTCCACTTT. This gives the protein CASSEGPGLYNSPLHF.

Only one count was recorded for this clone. The CDR3 protein is CASTGILRGGWGDTQYF. The CDR3 bases are TGTGCCAGCACCGGTATCTTGCGGGGGGGCTGGGGGGATACGCAGTATTTT. The chain joins TRBV27 to TRBJ2-3; 9 bases align to TRBD2. The CDR3 runs 17 residues. Germline CDR1 MNHEY, CDR2 SMNVEV (reference sequence). V lost 7 bases to trimming and J lost 6 bases; unmatched junction nucleotides: 17.

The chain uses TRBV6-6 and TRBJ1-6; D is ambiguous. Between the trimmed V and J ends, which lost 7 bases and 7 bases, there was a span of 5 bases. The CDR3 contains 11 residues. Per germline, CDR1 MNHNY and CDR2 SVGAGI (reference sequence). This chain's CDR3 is CASTTNSPLHF. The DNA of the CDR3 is TGTGCCAGCACCACGAATTCACCCCTCCACTTT.

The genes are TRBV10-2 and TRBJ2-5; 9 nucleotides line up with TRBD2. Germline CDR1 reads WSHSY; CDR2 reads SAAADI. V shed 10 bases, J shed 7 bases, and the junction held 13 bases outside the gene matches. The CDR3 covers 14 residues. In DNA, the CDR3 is TGCGCCACCACCGGACTAGCGATCTCCGGGACCCAGTACTTC. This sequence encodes CATTGLAISGTQYF.

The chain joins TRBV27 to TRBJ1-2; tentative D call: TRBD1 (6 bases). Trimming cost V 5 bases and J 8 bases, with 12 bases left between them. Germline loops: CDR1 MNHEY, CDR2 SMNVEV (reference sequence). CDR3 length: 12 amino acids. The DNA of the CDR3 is TGTGCCAGCAGTATAGGGGGAGGCGGCTACACCTTC. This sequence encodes CASSIGGGGYTF.

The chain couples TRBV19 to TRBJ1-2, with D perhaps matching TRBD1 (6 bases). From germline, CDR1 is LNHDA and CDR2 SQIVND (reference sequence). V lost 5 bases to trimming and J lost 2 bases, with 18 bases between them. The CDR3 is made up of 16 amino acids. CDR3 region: CASSPKWTVGNYGYTF. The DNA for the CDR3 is TGTGCCAGTAGTCCAAAATGGACAGTAGGGAACTATGGCTACACCTTC.